This entry is about one T cell receptor (beta chain). As yet, its antigen is unknown. This sample is drawn from a study of radiotherapy plus CTLA-4 blockade in lung cancer. Findings and caveats of the study: After radiotherapy and ipilimumab, tumor-derived clones expanded in peripheral blood. The authors reported that early blood T cell clone dynamics, with interferon-beta, best predicted response.

CTLA-4 blockade with ipilimumab, together with focal radiation, was given to patients with chemo-refractory metastatic non-small-cell lung cancer. The protocol was immunoSEQ multiplex PCR, while the TCRdb copy is restricted to in-frame clones and leaves out a portion. The data hold some 73,000 clones, with roughly four fifths observed a single time. Sequencing used peripheral blood, obtained from a patient treated with radiotherapy plus ipilimumab. The receptor was isolated from a human donor with non-small cell lung cancer who had stable disease on radiotherapy plus ipilimumab.

DNA of the CDR3: TGTGCCAGCAGTTTACCCTCTCTGACAGGGACTGGAAACACCATATATTTT. Protein sequence: CASSLPSLTGTGNTIYF. This chain joins TRBV28 and TRBJ1-3, with TRBD1 matching over 7 bases. CDR1 is MDHEN, CDR2 SYDVKM, per germline. There are 17 residues in the CDR3. V shed 2 bases, J shed 2 bases, and the junction held 9 bases outside the gene matches. The complete variable domain, with remaining parts taken from reference TRBV28 and TRBJ1-3, reads DVKVTQSSRYLVKRTGEKVFLECVQDMDHENMFWYRQDPGLGLRLIYFSYDVKMKEKGDIPEGYSVSREKKERFSLILESASTNQTSMYLCASSLPSLTGTGNTIYFGEGSWLTVV.